This passage covers 20 T cell receptor beta chains from one sample sequenced in a study of T cell changes during pregnancy in multiple sclerosis. Libraries were prepared by immunoSEQ multiplex PCR; TCRdb keeps only in-frame clonotypes and omits some of them. The table lists about 93,000 clones, 85% to 95% of them singletons. This specimen consisted of peripheral blood, obtained after pregnancy. The source of these receptors is a female donor with multiple sclerosis, enrolled in a pregnancy study.

The chain combines TRBV7-6 with TRBJ2-2; D may be TRBD1 (6 bases). The CDR3 extends over 14 amino acids. Germline V gene sequence: CDR1 SGHVS, CDR2 FNYEAQ. V was trimmed by 0 bases and J by 4 bases, leaving 6 bases between them. DNA for the CDR3: TGTGCCAGCAGCTTAGCAGGGGGCACCGGGGAGCTGTTTTTT. It is translated as CASSLAGGTGELFF.

The chain uses TRBV27 and TRBJ2-7, with 10 bases matching TRBD1. The CDR3 is 16 amino acids. The ends lost 7 bases at V and 5 bases at J; junction bases unmatched: 14. Germline V gene lookup returns CDR1 MNHEY and CDR2 SMNVEV (reference sequence). The CDR3 loop is CASTPLDRGRNDEQYF. CDR3 DNA sequence: TGTGCCAGCACCCCCCTCGACAGGGGGCGCAACGACGAGCAGTACTTC.

This chain links TRBV6-5 with TRBJ1-1; 7 bases line up with TRBD1. This CDR3 is 14 amino acids long. CDR1 and CDR2 (germline): MNHEY, SVGAGI. J lost 4 bases, V lost 2 bases, and 4 bases had no gene match. In DNA, the CDR3 is TGTGCCAGCAGTTACCAACAGGGGAGCACTGAAGCTTTCTTT. Its protein product is CASSYQQGSTEAFF.

The chain uses TRBV6-1 and TRBJ2-3, with TRBD1 identical over 8 bases. Losses at the gene ends were 5 bases for V and 5 bases for J; bases not matched to a gene: 6. The CDR3 loop spans 14 amino acids. CDR1 is MNHNS and CDR2 is SASEGT in the germline V gene. The CDR3 nucleotides read TGTGCCAGCAGTTCCGGACAGGGAGGAGATACGCAGTATTTT. Translating gives CASSSGQGGDTQYF.

This chain connects TRBV12-5 to TRBJ1-2; D is possibly TRBD1 (6 bases). V shed 5 bases and J shed 8 bases, with 24 bases lying between them. This CDR3 comprises 16 residues. The germline V gene encodes CDR1 LGHNT and CDR2 FRNRAP. In DNA, the CDR3 is TGTGCTAGTGGTGCCTCTCACGAACAGGGATTCGGAGGCTACACCTTC. Protein: CASGASHEQGFGGYTF.

V and J are TRBV11-2 and TRBJ1-6; 7 positions match TRBD1. This CDR3 has 15 residues. Germline CDR1 reads SGHAT; CDR2 reads FQNNGV. V lost 5 bases and J lost 6; bases outside the gene matches: 7. CDR3 in amino acids: CASSRGTDRNSPLHF. The CDR3 DNA sequence: TGTGCCAGCAGCAGAGGGACAGATCGTAATTCACCCCTCCACTTT.

V usage is TRBV10-3 and J usage is TRBJ2-5; 11 nucleotides match TRBD1. With V trimmed by 6 bases and J by 4 bases, 10 bases remained unmatched. The CDR3 length is 16 residues. CDR1 ENHRY and CDR2 SYGVKD come from the germline V gene. As DNA, the CDR3 is TGTGCCATCAGAGGGGACAGGGGGGGAGTAGGAGAGACCCAGTACTTC. Translation gives CAIRGDRGGVGETQYF.

This clone was observed a handful of times. The rearrangement joins TRBV19 to TRBJ2-3; TRBD2 is a possible D gene (5 bases). Germline V gene sequence: CDR1 LNHDA, CDR2 SQIVND (reference sequence). Trimming took off 8 bases at V and 1 base at J, with 13 bases between the two ends. The CDR3 loop spans 14 amino acids. DNA of the CDR3: TGTGCCAGTGTGGAGGAAGCGGGCACAGATACGCAGTATTTT. This codes for CASVEEAGTDTQYF.

This rearrangement joins TRBV7-9 to TRBJ2-2; TRBD2 matches 10 bases. With 5 bases clipped from V and 6 bases from J, the junction kept 6 bases outside the gene matches. Germline V gives CDR1 SEHNR, CDR2 FQNEAQ (reference sequence). The CDR3 runs to 15 residues. The chain's CDR3 is CASSLRTSGAGELFF. CDR3 in DNA: TGTGCCAGCAGCCTGAGGACTAGCGGTGCCGGGGAGCTGTTTTTT.

The V and J genes are TRBV11-2 and TRBJ2-7; D is ambiguous. In germline, CDR1 is SGHAT, CDR2 FQNNGV. The CDR3 runs 14 residues. V lost 0 bases, J lost 1 base, and 7 bases lay in between. The CDR3: CASSLDIVSYEQYF. CDR3 sequence (DNA): TGTGCCAGCAGCTTAGATATCGTGTCCTACGAGCAGTACTTC.

In nucleotides, the CDR3 is TGTGCCAGTGCGAGGACAGTACAAGAGACCCAGTACTTC. Protein: CASARTVQETQYF. The rearrangement joins TRBV6-6 to TRBJ2-5; a possible D gene is TRBD1 (6 bases). From germline, CDR1 is MNHNY and CDR2 SVGAGI (reference sequence). The CDR3 runs 13 residues. V lost 9 bases and J 2 bases, leaving 13 bases between the germline ends.

The chain employs TRBV12-5 and TRBJ2-3, with a possible D match to TRBD1 (6 bases). CDR3 length: 15 residues. Germline V lookup: CDR1 LGHNT, CDR2 FRNRAP. V was cut by 6 bases and J by 6 bases, with 19 bases left in between. The CDR3, as DNA: TGTGCTAGTGGCCGACGGCAGGGGCGGTTGGATACGCAGTATTTT. Translation gives CASGRRQGRLDTQYF.

The CDR3 DNA reads TGTGCCAGCTCACCTGGGGTTGGGACAGGGACCAATGAGCAGTTCTTC. Translating it yields CASSPGVGTGTNEQFF. This chain links TRBV18 with TRBJ2-1; 9 nucleotides agree with TRBD1. The CDR3 is 16 amino acids. Germline CDR1 is KGHSH and CDR2 is LQKENI. Trimming cost V 3 bases and J 6 bases; bases outside gene matches: 9.

The CDR3 region is CASSWTSLAKNIQYF. For the CDR3, the DNA is TGTGCCAGCAGCTGGACATCTCTAGCCAAAAACATTCAGTACTTC. The chain links TRBV7-9 to TRBJ2-4, with D perhaps matching TRBD1 (5 bases). The CDR3 is made up of 15 amino acids. From germline, CDR1 is SEHNR and CDR2 FQNEAQ (reference sequence). V shed 4 bases and J shed 0 bases, with 10 bases lying between them.

The V call is TRBV19, the J call TRBJ2-1; TRBD2 matches at 8 bases. Germline V gives CDR1 LNHDA, CDR2 SQIVND (reference sequence). Trimming removed 6 bases from V and 6 bases from J; junction bases left unmatched: 4. The CDR3 extends over 13 amino acids. This chain's CDR3 is CASRSGSINEQFF. Here the CDR3 DNA reads TGTGCCAGTAGGAGCGGGAGTATCAATGAGCAGTTCTTC.

The V and J genes are TRBV29-1 and TRBJ1-2; 7 nucleotides match TRBD1. The CDR3 contains 13 residues. Germline lookup yields CDR1 SQVTM and CDR2 ANQGSEA. V trimming: 4 bases; J trimming: 3 bases; junction bases outside the gene matches: 5. DNA of the CDR3: TGCAGCGTTGCCCGAGGGGGCGACTATGGCTACACCTTC. Translated: CSVARGGDYGYTF.

The V gene is TRBV7-8, the J gene TRBJ2-7; TRBD2 matches 7 bases. V shed 5 bases, J shed 2 bases, and the junction held 6 bases outside the gene matches. CDR3 size: 14 residues. CDR1 is SGHVS and CDR2 is FQNEAQ in the germline V gene. CDR3 residues: CASSPLREAYEQYF. The CDR3 DNA reads TGTGCCAGCAGCCCTCTTCGGGAGGCCTACGAGCAGTACTTC.

The chain uses TRBV6-4 and TRBJ1-2; the D gene is possibly TRBD1 (6 bases). V gave up 0 bases and J gave up 7 bases, with 12 bases separating them. Germline values: CDR1 MRHNA, CDR2 SNTAGT. This CDR3 is 14 amino acids long. The CDR3: CASSDSAGATGYTF. CDR3 bases: TGTGCCAGCAGTGACTCGGCAGGGGCGACTGGCTACACCTTC.

The gene calls are TRBV19 and TRBJ1-1; maybe TRBD1 (5 bases). The CDR3 length is 12 residues. CDR1 and CDR2 from the germline V gene are LNHDA and SQIVND (reference sequence). Trimming stripped 7 bases from V and 7 bases from J, with 13 bases between. The CDR3 reads CASTYAGFEAFF. The CDR3 region has the DNA TGTGCCAGTACTTATGCAGGGTTTGAAGCTTTCTTT.

This chain joins TRBV5-6 and TRBJ1-4; 11 bases fit TRBD1. The V gene's germline CDR1 is SGHDT and CDR2 YYEEEE. J gave up 8 bases and V 0 bases, and 3 bases lay outside the gene matches. CDR3 length: 15 amino acids. The chain's CDR3 is CASSLVGTGGEKLFF. In DNA, the CDR3 is TGTGCCAGCAGCTTGGTGGGGACAGGGGGGGAAAAACTGTTTTTT.